This paragraph covers one T cell receptor (beta chain) sequence. This entry belongs to a study of blood T cell repertoires in COVID-19. Study-wide context: Samples representing acute and convalescent COVID-19 were sourced from the United States, Italy and Spain. From T cells, B-cell-depleted T cells, or PBMCs came the material, which was cDNA or gDNA.

V gave up 7 bases and J gave up 0 bases; unmatched junction bases: 6. Germline V lookup: CDR1 SEHNR, CDR2 FQNEAQ (reference sequence). The length of the CDR3 is 15 residues. In the source study's methods: Estimation of nucleated cell counts relied on the amplification of reference gene primers. Some clones are missing from TCRdb's copy, which holds only in-frame ones; the method was immunoSEQ multiplex PCR. V and J calls and clone size follow that table, whereas D and trimming were derived from the DNA. The sample shows roughly 260,000 clones, more than 75% of them seen only once. Input material: peripheral blood. The gene calls are TRBV7-9 and TRBJ2-1; 7 bases agree with TRBD1. This receptor was identified in a woman aged 45 to 65 with acute or convalescent COVID-19. CDR3 residues: CASTLWDSSYNEQFF. In DNA form, the CDR3 reads TGTGCCAGCACCCTATGGGACAGCTCCTACAATGAGCAGTTCTTC.